These 9 T cell receptor beta chains were sequenced from one sample in a study of T-cell memory formation after mild COVID-19. Using its own MiXCR run on the 5' RACE reads, TCRdb lists one record per CDR3 protein. The sample consists of about 340,000 distinct CDR3 sequences, 10% to 15% of them appearing once. What was sequenced was PBMCs or a T cell subset sorted from them (not recorded which). Receptor source: a man younger than 35 who had mild COVID-19 (a few samples of this study predate the infection). Cell type and time point are not known.

This clonotype has more than one count but fewer than ten. V gene TRBV25-1 combines with J gene TRBJ2-1; either TRBD1 or TRBD2 may supply D (5 bases each). Trimming left V 2 bases short and J 7 bases short, with 15 bases between. Germline loops: CDR1 MGHDK, CDR2 SYGVNS. The CDR3 contains 15 residues. The CDR3 sequence: CASSERASWGNEQFF. CDR3 bases: TGTGCCAGCAGTGAACGGGCTAGTTGGGGGAATGAGCAGTTCTTC. The entire variable domain, with the rest obtained from reference TRBV25-1 and TRBJ2-1, is as follows: EADIYQTPRYLVIGTGKKITLECSQTMGHDKMYWYQQDPGMELHLIHYSYGVNSTEKGDLSSESTVSRIRTEHFPLTLESARPSHTSQYLCASSERASWGNEQFFGPGTRLTVL.

This clonotype was seen a few times. The genes are TRBV27 and TRBJ1-3; D gene unclear. V shed 2 bases and J shed 4 bases, with 12 bases lying between them. The CDR3 runs 15 residues. Germline CDR1 and CDR2: MNHEY and SMNVEV (reference sequence). CDR3 amino acids: CASSLKGSWGNTIYF. In DNA form, the CDR3 reads TGTGCCAGCAGTTTAAAGGGAAGTTGGGGAAACACCATATATTTT.

The chain couples TRBV7-9 to TRBJ2-5; no definite D call. Per the germline V gene, CDR1 is SEHNR and CDR2 is FQNEAQ (reference sequence). The CDR3 runs 15 residues. V was clipped by 1 base and J by 2 bases, with 11 bases between them. DNA of the CDR3: TGTGCCAGCAGCTTAGTCGGCACCTTGCAAGAGACCCAGTACTTC. Its translation: CASSLVGTLQETQYF.

This clonotype was counted a few times. The CDR3, as DNA: TGTGCCAGCAGCTTAGGACGAGAAAACATTCAGTACTTC. Translation gives CASSLGRENIQYF. The chain couples TRBV7-2 to TRBJ2-4; no clear D gene. Trimming took off 1 base at V and 5 bases at J, with 6 bases between the two ends. CDR1 is SGHTA, CDR2 FQGNSA, per germline. The CDR3 is made up of 13 amino acids.

The J gene is TRBJ1-2, the V gene TRBV6-5; D gene ambiguous. V was clipped by 1 base and J by 2 bases, with 8 bases between them. The germline V gene encodes CDR1 MNHEY and CDR2 SVGAGI. This CDR3 is built from 14 residues. CDR3 sequence: CASSYYPMNYGYTF. The CDR3 bases are TGTGCCAGCAGTTACTACCCGATGAACTATGGCTACACCTTC.

The chain employs TRBV20-1 and TRBJ2-5; D is tentatively TRBD1 or TRBD2 (5 bases each). The CDR3 covers 17 residues. CDR1 is DFQATT, CDR2 SNEGSKA, per germline (reference sequence). The germline V and J ends were trimmed by 1 base and 7 bases, with 25 bases remaining between them. The CDR3 DNA is TGCAGTGCTAGAGGGGCTCGAATCGGGGACCTCTGGGGGACCCAGTACTTC. This codes for CSARGARIGDLWGTQYF.

This clonotype has only a few counts. The chain carries TRBV12-3 or TRBV12-4 and TRBJ2-7, with TRBD2 identical over 11 bases. V shed 1 base, J shed 6 bases, and the junction held 5 bases outside the gene matches. The CDR3 runs 15 residues. The CDR3: CASSLGSGGASEQYV. Written as DNA, the CDR3 is TGTGCCAGCAGTTTAGGTAGCGGGGGGGCTTCCGAGCAGTACGTC.

This clonotype was counted a few times. V usage is TRBV3-1 and J usage is TRBJ2-7, with 8 bases matching TRBD1. The CDR3 is made up of 16 amino acids. Germline trimming cut 5 bases from V and 4 bases from J; bases unmatched to any gene: 13. Germline V CDR1 and CDR2: LGHDT, YNNKEL (reference sequence). CDR3: CASSSSQGDRIYEQYF. The CDR3 bases are TGTGCCAGCAGCTCTAGCCAGGGGGACAGGATATACGAGCAGTACTTC.

CDR3 residues: CASSFTTTDTQYF. The CDR3 nucleotides read TGTGCCAGCAGCTTCACAACTACAGATACGCAGTATTTT. The chain carries TRBV7-6 and TRBJ2-3; D is unresolved. V was trimmed by 3 bases and J by 3 bases, leaving 7 bases between them. CDR3 length: 13 residues. The V gene's germline CDR1 is SGHVS and CDR2 FNYEAQ.